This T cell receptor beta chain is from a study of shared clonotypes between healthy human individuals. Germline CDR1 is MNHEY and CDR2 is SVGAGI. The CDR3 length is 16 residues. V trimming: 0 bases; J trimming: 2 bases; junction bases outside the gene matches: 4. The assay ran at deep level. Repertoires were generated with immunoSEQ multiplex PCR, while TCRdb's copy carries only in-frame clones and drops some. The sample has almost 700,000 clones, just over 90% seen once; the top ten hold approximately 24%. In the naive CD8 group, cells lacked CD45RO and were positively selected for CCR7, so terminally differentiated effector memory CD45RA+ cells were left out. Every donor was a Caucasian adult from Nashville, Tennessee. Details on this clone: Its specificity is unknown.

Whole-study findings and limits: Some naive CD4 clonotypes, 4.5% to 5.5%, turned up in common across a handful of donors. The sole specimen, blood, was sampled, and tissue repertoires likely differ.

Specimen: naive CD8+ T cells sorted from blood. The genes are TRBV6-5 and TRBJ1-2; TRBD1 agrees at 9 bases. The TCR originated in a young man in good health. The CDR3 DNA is TGTGCCAGCAGTTACTCTGACAGGGGGGAAAACTATGGCTACACCTTC. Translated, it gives CASSYSDRGENYGYTF.